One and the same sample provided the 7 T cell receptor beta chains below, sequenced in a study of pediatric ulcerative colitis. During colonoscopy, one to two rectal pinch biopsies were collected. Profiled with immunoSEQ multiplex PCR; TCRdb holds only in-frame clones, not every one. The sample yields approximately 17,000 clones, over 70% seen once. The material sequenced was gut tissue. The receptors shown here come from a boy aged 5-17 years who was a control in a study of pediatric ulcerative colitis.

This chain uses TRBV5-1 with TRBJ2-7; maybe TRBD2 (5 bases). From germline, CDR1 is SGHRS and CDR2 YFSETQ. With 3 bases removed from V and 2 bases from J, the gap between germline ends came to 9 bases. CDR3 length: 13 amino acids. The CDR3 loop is CASSSGSTYEQYF. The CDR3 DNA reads TGCGCCAGCAGCTCGGGAAGTACCTACGAGCAGTACTTC.

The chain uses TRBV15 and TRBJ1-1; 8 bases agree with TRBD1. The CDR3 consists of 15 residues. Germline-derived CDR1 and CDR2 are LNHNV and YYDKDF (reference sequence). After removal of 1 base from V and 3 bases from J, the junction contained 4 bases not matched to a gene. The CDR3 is CATSRAGQGHTEAFF. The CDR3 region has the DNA TGTGCCACCAGCAGAGCCGGACAGGGCCACACTGAAGCTTTCTTT.

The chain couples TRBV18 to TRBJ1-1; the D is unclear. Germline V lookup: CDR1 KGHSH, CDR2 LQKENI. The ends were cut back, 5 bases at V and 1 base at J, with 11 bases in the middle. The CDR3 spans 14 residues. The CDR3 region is CASSEAQQNTEAFF. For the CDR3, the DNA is TGTGCCAGCTCAGAGGCGCAGCAGAACACTGAAGCTTTCTTT.

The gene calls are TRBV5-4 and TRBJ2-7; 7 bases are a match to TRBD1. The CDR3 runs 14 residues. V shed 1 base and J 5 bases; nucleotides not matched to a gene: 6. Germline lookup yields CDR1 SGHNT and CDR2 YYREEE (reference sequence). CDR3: CASSLRQGRHEQYF. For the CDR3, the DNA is TGTGCCAGCAGCTTGCGACAGGGACGACACGAGCAGTACTTC.

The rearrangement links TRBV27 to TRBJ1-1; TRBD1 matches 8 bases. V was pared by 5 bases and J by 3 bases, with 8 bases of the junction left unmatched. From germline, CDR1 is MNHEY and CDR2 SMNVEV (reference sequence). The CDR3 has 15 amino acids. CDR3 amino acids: CASSLAQGAHTEAFF. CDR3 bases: TGTGCCAGCAGTCTCGCCCAGGGGGCGCACACTGAAGCTTTCTTT.

The CDR3, as DNA: TGCGCCAGCAGCTTGGCTTTGAGCTCTGGGGCCAACGTCCTGACTTTC. It codes for CASSLALSSGANVLTF. The V and J genes are TRBV5-1 and TRBJ2-6, with D unclear. Trimming took 0 bases from V and 0 from J, leaving 7 bases between them. Germline CDR1 is SGHRS and CDR2 is YFSETQ. The CDR3 extends over 16 amino acids.

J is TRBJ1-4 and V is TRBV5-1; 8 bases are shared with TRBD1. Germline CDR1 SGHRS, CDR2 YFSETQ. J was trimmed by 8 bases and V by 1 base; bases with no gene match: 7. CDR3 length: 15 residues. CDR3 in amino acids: CASSLSTGGEEKLFF. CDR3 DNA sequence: TGCGCCAGCAGCTTGTCAACAGGGGGAGAGGAAAAACTGTTTTTT. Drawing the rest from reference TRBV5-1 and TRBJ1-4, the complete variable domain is KAGVTQTPRYLIKTRGQQVTLSCSPISGHRSVSWYQQTPGQGLQFLFEYFSETQRNKGNFPGRFSGRQFSNSRSEMNVSTLELGDSALYLCASSLSTGGEEKLFFGSGTQLSVL.